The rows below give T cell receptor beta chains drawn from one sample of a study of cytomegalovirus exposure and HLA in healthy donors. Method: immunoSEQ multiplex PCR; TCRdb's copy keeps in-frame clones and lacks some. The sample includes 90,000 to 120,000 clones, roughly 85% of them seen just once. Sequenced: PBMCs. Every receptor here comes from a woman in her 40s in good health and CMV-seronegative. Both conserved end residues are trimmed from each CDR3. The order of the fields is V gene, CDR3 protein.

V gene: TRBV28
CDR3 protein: ASSLVDRTYQSMNTEAF

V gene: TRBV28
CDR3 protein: ASSGEEPQH

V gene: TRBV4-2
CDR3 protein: ASSQDLGGGIQY

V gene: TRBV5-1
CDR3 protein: ASSHRTSGAYNEQF

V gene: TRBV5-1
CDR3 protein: ASSLEAGVNGYT

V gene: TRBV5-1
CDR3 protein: ASSFQGHQNTEAF

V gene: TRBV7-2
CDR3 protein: ASSLSRAQNTEAF

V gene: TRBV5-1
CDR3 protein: ASSLVGGSVYEQY

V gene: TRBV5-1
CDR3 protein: ASSFTGTGVEKLF

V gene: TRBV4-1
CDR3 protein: ASSQSRENTGELF

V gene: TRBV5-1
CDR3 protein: ASSQDSGGNTIY

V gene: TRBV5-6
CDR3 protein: ASSLGPRNYGYT

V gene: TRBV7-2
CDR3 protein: ASSPLRGGGYT

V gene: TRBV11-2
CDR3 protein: ASSPGTSGRSTDTQY

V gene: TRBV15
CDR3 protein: ATSRVPDLAGINEQF

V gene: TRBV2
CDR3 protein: ASRLARNTGELF

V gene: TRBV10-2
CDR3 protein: ASSDRTSGRMETQY

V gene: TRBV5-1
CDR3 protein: ASSLTGQGAYGYT

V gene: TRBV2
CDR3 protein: ASNLETASNEKLL

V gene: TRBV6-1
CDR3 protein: ASTNNQPQH

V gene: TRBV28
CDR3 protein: ASSWTSEFQETQY

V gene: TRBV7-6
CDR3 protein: ASSLVTSGGLNNEQF

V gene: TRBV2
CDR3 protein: ASSVDRAGGVEQF

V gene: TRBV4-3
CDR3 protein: ASSQEAEAGGPGELF

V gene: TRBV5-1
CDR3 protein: ASSLTGGAGTEAF

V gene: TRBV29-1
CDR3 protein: SVSDRVETQY

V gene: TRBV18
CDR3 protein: ASSPQTGGEEKLF

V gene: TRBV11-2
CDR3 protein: ASSARDRGGGDQPQH

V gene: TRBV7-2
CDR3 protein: ASSLIAGEVDTQY

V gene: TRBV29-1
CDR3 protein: SVSPAAENTEAF

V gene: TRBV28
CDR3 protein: ASSLTGQRSYEQY

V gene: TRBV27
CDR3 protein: ASSFRDRGRLTQY

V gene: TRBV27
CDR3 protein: ASSPGLNSNQPQH

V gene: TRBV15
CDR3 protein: ATSRDPTGRYGYT

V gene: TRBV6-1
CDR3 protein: ASRETLGTNPYEQY

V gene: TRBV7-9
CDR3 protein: ASSPGSGDEQY

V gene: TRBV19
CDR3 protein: ATWDRVPGQPQH

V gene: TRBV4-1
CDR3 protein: ASRPSGTGTGNTIY

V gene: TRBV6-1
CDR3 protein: ASSELGDSLNYGYT

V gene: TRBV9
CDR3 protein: ASSPGQGGSNQPQH